These 25 T cell receptor beta chains share one sample of origin, sequenced in a study of cytomegalovirus exposure and HLA in healthy donors. The repertoire was sequenced with immunoSEQ multiplex PCR; TCRdb's copy has only in-frame clones and lacks some. This sample has 85,000 to 120,000 clones, with roughly 94% found just once. The sample taken for sequencing was PBMCs. Receptors were obtained from a woman between 18 and 29 years old in good health and CMV-seronegative.

This chain uses TRBV6-1 with TRBJ2-1; 7 bases are shared with TRBD2. Unmatched junction bases numbered 8, after V lost 3 bases and J lost 9 bases. Germline CDR1 MNHNS, CDR2 SASEGT. The CDR3 sequence is 14 residues long. The CDR3 sequence: CASSDSSGMGEQFF. For the CDR3, the DNA is TGTGCCAGCAGTGACTCTAGCGGAATGGGTGAGCAGTTCTTC.

This sequence joins TRBV6-5 and TRBJ1-5; D call uncertain. The V end was cut by 0 bases, the J end by 0 bases, with 9 bases between. CDR1 and CDR2 from the germline V gene are MNHEY and SVGAGI. This CDR3 has 16 amino acids. The CDR3 sequence: CASSYSPPYSNQPQHF. In DNA, the CDR3 is TGTGCCAGCAGTTACTCGCCCCCCTATAGCAATCAGCCCCAGCATTTT.

The chain joins TRBV7-9 to TRBJ2-6, with D perhaps TRBD1 (5 bases). This CDR3 comprises 18 residues. The V gene's germline CDR1 is SEHNR and CDR2 FQNEAQ (reference sequence). V was trimmed by 4 bases and J by 0 bases, leaving 16 bases between them. CDR3 region: CASSSPDSDDSGANVLTF. Written as DNA, the CDR3 is TGTGCCAGCAGCTCCCCCGACAGTGACGACTCTGGGGCCAACGTCCTGACTTTC.

This chain's CDR3 is CASSGGPGREKLFF. The CDR3 nucleotides are TGTGCCAGCAGTGGGGGCCCGGGCCGTGAAAAACTGTTTTTT. The chain combines TRBV2 with TRBJ1-4; the D gene is possibly TRBD1 (5 bases). Germline CDR1 SNHLY, CDR2 FYNNEI. Trimming pared 4 bases from V and 7 bases from J, leaving 13 bases between. CDR3 size: 14 residues.

This chain uses TRBV7-9 with TRBJ1-2, with D perhaps TRBD1 (6 bases). The CDR3 totals 15 residues. Germline V gene lookup returns CDR1 SEHNR and CDR2 FQNEAQ (reference sequence). With 7 bases removed from V and 5 bases from J, the gap between germline ends came to 20 bases. The CDR3 protein is CASTDHRVVFYGYTF. CDR3 nucleotides: TGTGCCAGCACTGACCACAGGGTCGTTTTTTATGGCTACACCTTC.

The gene calls are TRBV19 and TRBJ1-2; D remains unclear. Trimming left V 6 bases short and J 8 bases short, with 13 bases between. CDR3 length: 12 residues. CDR1 LNHDA and CDR2 SQIVND come from the germline V gene (reference sequence). This CDR3 reads CASRDPKRGYTF. The CDR3 coding sequence is TGTGCCAGTAGAGACCCCAAGAGGGGCTACACCTTC.

CDR3 sequence (DNA): TGTGCCAGCAGCCAAACAGGACTACGCGAAAAACTGTTTTTT. It codes for CASSQTGLREKLFF. The chain uses TRBV6-1 and TRBJ1-4; D is perhaps TRBD1 (5 bases). Trimming took off 6 bases at V and 8 bases at J, with 16 bases between the two ends. The CDR3 loop spans 14 amino acids. The V gene's germline CDR1 is MNHNS and CDR2 SASEGT.

The chain is built from TRBV9 and TRBJ2-3, with D perhaps TRBD2 (5 bases). Trimming took 4 bases from V and 3 from J, leaving 15 bases between them. The CDR3 spans 15 residues. Germline CDR1 and CDR2: SGDLS and YYNGEE. CDR3: CASSPTNQRTDTQYF. In DNA form, the CDR3 reads TGTGCCAGCAGCCCAACGAACCAGCGGACAGATACGCAGTATTTT.

The chain joins TRBV7-9 to TRBJ2-7; weak D call: TRBD1 (5 bases). V shed 4 bases and J shed 2 bases, with 21 bases lying between them. CDR1 is SEHNR, CDR2 FQNEAQ, per germline (reference sequence). This CDR3 spans 17 amino acids. The CDR3 is CASSSFPQIGQTYEQYF. The CDR3 DNA reads as TGTGCCAGCAGCTCCTTCCCTCAAATCGGACAAACCTACGAGCAGTACTTC.

V is TRBV13 and J is TRBJ2-7, with 7 bases identical to TRBD2. This CDR3 has 13 amino acids. Germline-derived CDR1 and CDR2 are PRHDT and FYEKMQ (reference sequence). V lost 7 bases and J lost 5; bases outside the gene matches: 8. The CDR3 region is CASKRGSSHEQYF. CDR3 DNA sequence: TGTGCCAGCAAGCGGGGATCTTCCCACGAGCAGTACTTC.

This clone was counted between two and nine times. The chain joins TRBV2 to TRBJ1-1, with TRBD1 as a possible D gene (6 bases). The germline V and J ends were trimmed by 4 bases and 0 bases, with 15 bases remaining between them. Germline V CDR1 and CDR2: SNHLY, FYNNEI. CDR3 length equals 16 residues. The CDR3 coding sequence is TGTGCCAGCAGTGCCCGGAGAGGGGGAGTGAACACTGAAGCTTTCTTT. This sequence encodes CASSARRGGVNTEAFF.

This CDR3 is CASSSPLGVSLYEQYF. The CDR3, as DNA: TGTGCCAGCAGCTCGCCATTGGGCGTTTCCCTTTACGAGCAGTACTTC. This rearrangement joins TRBV5-6 to TRBJ2-7; D not resolved. The germline V gene encodes CDR1 SGHDT and CDR2 YYEEEE. V was cut by 3 bases and J by 4 bases, with 20 bases left in between. The CDR3 is 16 amino acids. The entire variable domain, with the rest obtained from reference TRBV5-6 and TRBJ2-7, is as follows: DAGVTQSPTHLIKTRGQQVTLRCSPKSGHDTVSWYQQALGQGPQFIFQYYEEEERQRGNFPDRFSGHQFPNYSSELNVNALLLGDSALYLCASSSPLGVSLYEQYFGPGTRLTVT.

The chain links TRBV11-2 to TRBJ2-5, with TRBD1 matching over 8 bases. This CDR3 has 15 amino acids. The germline V gene has CDR1 SGHAT and CDR2 FQNNGV. Trimming removed 3 bases from V and 2 bases from J; junction bases left unmatched: 5. The CDR3 sequence: CASSFSQGGQETQYF. As DNA, the CDR3 is TGTGCCAGCAGCTTCTCACAGGGGGGTCAAGAGACCCAGTACTTC.

The chain recombines TRBV4-1 with TRBJ2-1; 8 bases align to TRBD1. Germline assignment: CDR1 MGHRA and CDR2 YSYEKL. This CDR3 comprises 17 residues. After removal of 1 base from V and 1 base from J, the junction contained 6 bases not matched to a gene. DNA for the CDR3: TGCGCCAGCAGCCAAGGCCCCGGACAGGGTTCCTACAATGAGCAGTTCTTC. This encodes CASSQGPGQGSYNEQFF.

V usage is TRBV18 and J usage is TRBJ2-1; 9 positions match TRBD2. The CDR3 is 15 residues long. Looked up from germline, CDR1 is KGHSH and CDR2 is LQKENI. Trimming at V came to 6 bases and at J to 4 bases, leaving 7 bases not matched to a gene. The CDR3 reads CASSRAGGGYNEQFF. DNA of the CDR3: TGTGCCAGCTCCCGAGCGGGGGGCGGGTACAATGAGCAGTTCTTC. Full variable domain (remainder filled in from reference TRBV18 and TRBJ2-1): NAGVMQNPRHLVRRRGQEARLRCSPMKGHSHVYWYRQLPEEGLKFMVYLQKENIIDESGMPKERFSAEFPKEGPSILRIQQVVRGDSAAYFCASSRAGGGYNEQFFGPGTRLTVL.

J is TRBJ2-5 and V is TRBV2; 13 nucleotides match TRBD2. From germline, CDR1 is SNHLY and CDR2 FYNNEI. J lost 5 bases, V lost 7 bases, and 7 bases had no gene match. The CDR3 length is 15 residues. In DNA, the CDR3 is TGTGCCAGCACAGGACTAGCGGGAGCTTGGGAGACCCAGTACTTC. Translation gives CASTGLAGAWETQYF.

V usage is TRBV6-1 and J usage is TRBJ1-5, with D possibly being TRBD1 (6 bases). Germline loops: CDR1 MNHNS, CDR2 SASEGT. V was trimmed by 4 bases and J by 7 bases, leaving 23 bases between them. This CDR3 is 17 amino acids long. CDR3 in DNA: TGTGCCAGCAGTGGACCGCTAGGGACATGGTTCGGGCAGCCCCAGCATTTT. It is translated as CASSGPLGTWFGQPQHF.

The chain couples TRBV30 to TRBJ1-6; D possibly corresponds to TRBD1 (5 bases). With 1 base removed from V and 7 bases from J, the gap between germline ends came to 14 bases. The CDR3 covers 15 residues. The germline V gene encodes CDR1 GTSNPN and CDR2 SVGIG (reference sequence). In DNA form, the CDR3 reads TGTGCCTGGAGTGGTGGGGGAGGATGGAATTCACCCCTCCACTTT. This sequence encodes CAWSGGGGWNSPLHF. Full variable domain (remainder filled in from reference TRBV30 and TRBJ1-6): SQTIHQWPATLVQPVGSPLSLECTVEGTSNPNLYWYRQAAGRGLQLLFYSVGIGQISSEVPQNLSASRPQDRQFILSSKKLLLSDSGFYLCAWSGGGGWNSPLHFGNGTRLTVT.

This chain links TRBV6-4 with TRBJ2-3, with a possible D match to TRBD2 (6 bases). This CDR3 spans 14 amino acids. From germline, CDR1 is MRHNA and CDR2 SNTAGT. V gave up 3 bases and J gave up 4 bases, with 11 bases separating them. In DNA form, the CDR3 reads TGTGCCAGCAGTGAAACGGGAGATGCAGATACGCAGTATTTT. This encodes CASSETGDADTQYF.

The CDR3 loop reads CASSQLLSSYNEQFF. For the CDR3, the DNA is TGTGCCAGCTCACAGTTGCTGAGCTCCTACAATGAGCAGTTCTTC. The chain joins TRBV18 to TRBJ2-1; D is unclear. The CDR3 is made up of 15 amino acids. With 4 bases removed from V and 0 bases from J, the gap between germline ends came to 10 bases. Looked up from germline, CDR1 is KGHSH and CDR2 is LQKENI.

This chain connects TRBV4-1 to TRBJ2-7; D gene uncertain. The germline gives CDR1 MGHRA, CDR2 YSYEKL. The V and J ends lost 0 bases and 2 bases respectively, with 11 bases between them. There are 15 residues in the CDR3. The CDR3 DNA sequence: TGCGCCAGCAGCCAAGATACTTCGGAGCCCTACGAGCAGTACTTC. It specifies CASSQDTSEPYEQYF.

The chain couples TRBV6-5 to TRBJ1-2; D is possibly TRBD1 (6 bases). CDR3 length: 13 amino acids. Germline V CDR1 and CDR2: MNHEY, SVGAGI. V dropped 0 bases and J dropped 4 bases, with 6 bases sitting between them. The CDR3 spells CASSYSGGYGYTF. CDR3 DNA: TGTGCCAGCAGTTACTCAGGGGGCTATGGCTACACCTTC.

This clone was seen just once. The J gene is TRBJ1-2, the V gene TRBV10-3; a possible D gene is TRBD1 (6 bases). Germline assignment: CDR1 ENHRY and CDR2 SYGVKD. Between the trimmed V and J ends, which lost 1 base and 3 bases, there was a span of 18 bases. CDR3 length: 17 residues. CDR3 sequence: CAISEYGQGRQDYGYTF. DNA of the CDR3: TGTGCCATCAGTGAGTATGGCCAGGGGCGCCAGGACTATGGCTACACCTTC.

This clone was seen a single time. The chain employs TRBV7-9 and TRBJ2-5, with a tentative D call TRBD2 (5 bases). The germline V gene has CDR1 SEHNR and CDR2 FQNEAQ (reference sequence). The V end was cut by 6 bases, the J end by 0 bases, with 14 bases between. There are 15 residues in the CDR3. The CDR3 sequence is CASSYLIGDQETQYF. The CDR3 nucleotides are TGTGCCAGCAGTTACCTAATCGGGGACCAAGAGACCCAGTACTTC. The whole variable domain, filled in from reference TRBV7-9 and TRBJ2-5, reads DTGVSQNPRHKITKRGQNVTFRCDPISEHNRLYWYRQTLGQGPEFLTYFQNEAQLEKSRLLSDRFSAERPKGSFSTLEIQRTEQGDSAMYLCASSYLIGDQETQYFGPGTRLLVL.

V and J are TRBV11-2 and TRBJ2-1, with 10 bases lining up with TRBD2. The V gene's germline CDR1 is SGHAT and CDR2 FQNNGV. The ends lost 1 base at V and 7 bases at J; junction bases unmatched: 4. This CDR3 has 15 amino acids. As DNA, the CDR3 is TGTGCCAGCAGCTTAGCAGCGGGGGGGCCGAATGAGCAGTTCTTC. It yields the protein CASSLAAGGPNEQFF. Complete variable domain (other parts from reference TRBV11-2 and TRBJ2-1): EAGVAQSPRYKIIEKRQSVAFWCNPISGHATLYWYQQILGQGPKLLIQFQNNGVVDDSQLPKDRFSAERLKGVDSTLKIQPAKLEDSAVYLCASSLAAGGPNEQFFGPGTRLTVL.